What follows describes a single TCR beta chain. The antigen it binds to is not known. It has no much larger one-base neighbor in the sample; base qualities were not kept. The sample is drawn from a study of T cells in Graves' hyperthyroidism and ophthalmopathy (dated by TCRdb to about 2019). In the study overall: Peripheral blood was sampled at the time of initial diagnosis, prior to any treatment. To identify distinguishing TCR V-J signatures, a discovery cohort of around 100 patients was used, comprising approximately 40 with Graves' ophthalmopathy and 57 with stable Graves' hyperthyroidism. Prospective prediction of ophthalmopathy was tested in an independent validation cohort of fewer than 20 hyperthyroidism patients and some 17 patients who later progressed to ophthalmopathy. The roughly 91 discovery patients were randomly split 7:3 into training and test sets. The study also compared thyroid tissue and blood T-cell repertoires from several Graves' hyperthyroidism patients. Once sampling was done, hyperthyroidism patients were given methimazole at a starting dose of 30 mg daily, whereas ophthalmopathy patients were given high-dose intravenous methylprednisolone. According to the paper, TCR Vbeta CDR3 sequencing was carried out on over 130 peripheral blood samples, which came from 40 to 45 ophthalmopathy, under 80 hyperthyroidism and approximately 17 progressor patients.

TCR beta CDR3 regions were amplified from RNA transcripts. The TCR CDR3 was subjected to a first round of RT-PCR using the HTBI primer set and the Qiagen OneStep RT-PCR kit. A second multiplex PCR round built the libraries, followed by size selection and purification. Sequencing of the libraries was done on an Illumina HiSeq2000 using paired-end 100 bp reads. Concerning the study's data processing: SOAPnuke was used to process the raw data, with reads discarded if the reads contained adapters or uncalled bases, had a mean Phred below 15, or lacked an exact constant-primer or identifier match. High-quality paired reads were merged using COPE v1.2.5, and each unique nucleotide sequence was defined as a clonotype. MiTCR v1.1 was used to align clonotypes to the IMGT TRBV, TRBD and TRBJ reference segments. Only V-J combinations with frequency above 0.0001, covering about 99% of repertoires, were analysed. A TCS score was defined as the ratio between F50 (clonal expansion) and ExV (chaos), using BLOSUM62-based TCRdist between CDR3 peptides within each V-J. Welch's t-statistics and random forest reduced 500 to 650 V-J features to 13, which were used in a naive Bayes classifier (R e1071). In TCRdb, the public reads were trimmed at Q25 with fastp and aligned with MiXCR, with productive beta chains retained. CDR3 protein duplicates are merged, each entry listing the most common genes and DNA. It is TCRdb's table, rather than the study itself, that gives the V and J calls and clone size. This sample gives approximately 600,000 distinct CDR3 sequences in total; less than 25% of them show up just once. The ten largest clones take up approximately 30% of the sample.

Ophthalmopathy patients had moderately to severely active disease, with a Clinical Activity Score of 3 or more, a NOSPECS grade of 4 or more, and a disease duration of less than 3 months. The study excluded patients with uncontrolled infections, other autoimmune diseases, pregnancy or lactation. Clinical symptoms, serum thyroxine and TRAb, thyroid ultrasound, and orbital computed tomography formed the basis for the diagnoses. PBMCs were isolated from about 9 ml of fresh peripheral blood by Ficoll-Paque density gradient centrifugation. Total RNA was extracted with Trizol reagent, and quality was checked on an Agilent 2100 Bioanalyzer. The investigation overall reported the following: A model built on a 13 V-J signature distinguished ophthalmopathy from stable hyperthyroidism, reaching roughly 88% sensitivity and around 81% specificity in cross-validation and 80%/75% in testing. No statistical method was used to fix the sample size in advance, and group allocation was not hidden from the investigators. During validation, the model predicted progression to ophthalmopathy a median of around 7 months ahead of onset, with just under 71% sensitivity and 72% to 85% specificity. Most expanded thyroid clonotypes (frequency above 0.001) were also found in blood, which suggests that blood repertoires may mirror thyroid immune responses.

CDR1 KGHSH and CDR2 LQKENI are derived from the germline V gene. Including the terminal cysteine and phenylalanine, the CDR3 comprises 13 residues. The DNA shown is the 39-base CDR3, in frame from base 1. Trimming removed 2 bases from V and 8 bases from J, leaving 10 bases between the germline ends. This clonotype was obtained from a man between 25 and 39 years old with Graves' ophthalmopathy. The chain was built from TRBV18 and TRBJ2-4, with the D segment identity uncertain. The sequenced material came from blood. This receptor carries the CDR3 CASSPERFDIQYF. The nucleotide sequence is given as TGTGCCAGCTCACCAGAAAGGTTTGACATTCAGTACTTC.